The rows below give T cell receptor beta chains drawn from one sample of a study of graft-versus-host responses after intestinal transplantation. These TCRs are of unknown antigen specificity. The repertoire was sequenced with immunoSEQ multiplex PCR; TCRdb's copy has only in-frame clones and lacks some. The profile shows under 90,000 clones, 90% of them singletons. This material consisted of unstimulated CD8+ T cells sorted from spleen or lymph node cells, taken before transplant. These receptors were taken from a human donor who was the organ donor for an intestinal transplant. The CDR3 runs from the conserved cysteine through the conserved F or W. A D gene is named only where the DNA matches it firmly. Size values are once, few and many counts, or a class for expanded clones, and some rows have none.

>TRBV6-4|16|TRBJ2-2|.|.
TGTGCCAGCAGTGACTCGGAGAGGGCGGACACCGGGGAGCTGTTTTTT
CASSDSERADTGELFF
>TRBV7-7|13|TRBJ2-5|.|.
TGTGCTAGCAGCTTAGGCAGCCAAGAGACCCAGTACTTC
CASSLGSQETQYF
>TRBV27|17|TRBJ2-1|TRBD2|.
TGTGCCAGCAGTTTATCAGGACTAGCGGATTCCTACAATGAGCAGTTCTTC
CASSLSGLADSYNEQFF
>TRBV11-2|12|TRBJ1-1|.|.
TGTGCCAGCAGCCCGGGGGGTGATGAAGCTTTCTTT
CASSPGGDEAFF
>TRBV27|15|TRBJ1-5|.|.
TGTGCCAGCCAAAAGCGGGGACTTGTCAATCAGCCCCAGCATTTT
CASQKRGLVNQPQHF
>TRBV2|14|TRBJ1-1|.|.
TGTGCCAGCAGTGTGTTTTGGGGTAGCGCTGAAGCTTTCTTT
CASSVFWGSAEAFF
>TRBV11-2|13|TRBJ1-2|.|.
TGTGCCAGCTACGCCACAGGGCCCCATGGCTACACCTTC
CASYATGPHGYTF
>TRBV6-1|16|TRBJ2-3|TRBD2|once
TGTGCCAGCAGTGAAGTCTTACGGGACTACACAGATACGCAGTATTTT
CASSEVLRDYTDTQYF
>TRBV5-4|13|TRBJ1-2|.|once
TGTGCCAGCAGCCTAGCCCCGCAGGAGGGCTACACCTTC
CASSLAPQEGYTF
>TRBV27|16|TRBJ2-5|TRBD2|.
TGTGCCAGCAGTTTATCTTTCCGCGGGGGTTCGGAGACCCAGTACTTC
CASSLSFRGGSETQYF
>TRBV6-5|16|TRBJ1-5|.|.
TGTGCCAGCAGTTACTGGACAGTCCGTAGCAATCAGCCCCAGCATTTT
CASSYWTVRSNQPQHF
>TRBV29-1|19|TRBJ1-6|TRBD1|.
TGCAGCGTTGACCAGGGGGTTACCACCGGGACAGGGAGGAATTCACCCCTCCACTTT
CSVDQGVTTGTGRNSPLHF
>TRBV7-9|15|TRBJ2-2|TRBD2|.
TGTGCCAGCAGCCCAGGCGGGGGGCTGGCCGGGGAGCTGTTTTTT
CASSPGGGLAGELFF
>TRBV2|17|TRBJ1-2|.|.
TGTGCCAGCAGTGTAAACCTACAGGGTTATGAGACCTATGGCTACACCTTC
CASSVNLQGYETYGYTF
>TRBV6-5|16|TRBJ2-5|TRBD2|.
TGTGCCAGCAGTTACTCCGGGACTAGCGGGGAAGAGACCCAGTACTTC
CASSYSGTSGEETQYF
>TRBV11-3|17|TRBJ1-3|.|.
TGTGCCAGCAGCCTAAGCAGACAGACCCACTCTGGAAACACCATATATTTT
CASSLSRQTHSGNTIYF
>TRBV9|15|TRBJ2-1|TRBD1|.
TGTGCCAGCAGCGTAGAGGGACAGTGGGACAATGAGCAGTTCTTC
CASSVEGQWDNEQFF
>TRBV29-1|16|TRBJ2-1|.|.
TGCAGCGTTGAAGATGGACGGGGGGCGGGATACAATGAGCAGTTCTTC
CSVEDGRGAGYNEQFF
>TRBV9|16|TRBJ2-3|TRBD2|.
TGTGCCAGCAGCGTAGAAAGCGGGGGGGCGACAGATACGCAGTATTTT
CASSVESGGATDTQYF
>TRBV4-2|15|TRBJ1-4|.|once
TGTGCCAGCAGCCAATCGCCAGGGGCTAATGAAAAACTGTTTTTT
CASSQSPGANEKLFF
>TRBV7-9|14|TRBJ2-1|TRBD2|.
TGTGCCAGCAGTGGGGCGGGGGGGCCGGTTGAGCAGTTCTTC
CASSGAGGPVEQFF
>TRBV5-6|15|TRBJ1-1|TRBD1|.
TGTGCCAGCAGCGCCAGGGGGCGGGGTGAGACTGAAGCTTTCTTT
CASSARGRGETEAFF
>TRBV7-9|12|TRBJ1-1|.|.
TGTGCCAGCAGCTTAGGGCTCGGGGAAGCTTTCTTT
CASSLGLGEAFF
>TRBV9|19|TRBJ2-5|TRBD2|.
TGTGCCAGCAGCGTAGGGACTAGCGGGGTCATGGGGCCCCTAGAGACCCAGTACTTC
CASSVGTSGVMGPLETQYF
>TRBV2|13|TRBJ2-3|.|.
TGTGCCAGCGGCGGACAGTACACAGATACGCAGTATTTT
CASGGQYTDTQYF
>TRBV27|18|TRBJ2-5|TRBD2|.
TGTGCCAGCAGCTCCGACGGGAGTGGCGGGGGGGCTTTGGAGACCCAGTACTTC
CASSSDGSGGGALETQYF
>TRBV7-9|15|TRBJ1-1|.|.
TGTGCCAGCAGTTCGGCAGGAAGGGGGAACACTGAAGCTTTCTTT
CASSSAGRGNTEAFF
>TRBV11-2|16|TRBJ2-1|.|.
TGTGCCAGCAGCTTTGGCGCAGCGGGTGCCTACAATGAGCAGTTCTTC
CASSFGAAGAYNEQFF
>TRBV11-1|17|TRBJ2-1|TRBD1|.
TGTGCCAGCAGCTTAGGCAGGGGGCAGTGGGACCCCAATGAGCAGTTCTTC
CASSLGRGQWDPNEQFF
>TRBV7-2|19|TRBJ1-2|.|.
TGTGCCAGCAGCTTAGTTTTGGGCACAGGGACCTCCCCTAACTATGGCTACACCTTC
CASSLVLGTGTSPNYGYTF
>TRBV6-5|14|TRBJ1-1|.|.
TGTGCCAGCAGTTGGGAGGGGGGGAACACTGAAGCTTTCTTT
CASSWEGGNTEAFF
>TRBV7-7|16|TRBJ2-2|.|.
TGTGCTAGCAGCTTAGCGGTCAGGCTTAACACCGGGGAGCTGTTTTTT
CASSLAVRLNTGELFF
>TRBV5-1|16|TRBJ2-5|.|.
TGCGCCAGCAGCGGAGAGGCGCGGGACGAGGCAGAGACCCAGTACTTC
CASSGEARDEAETQYF
>TRBV28|15|TRBJ1-5|.|few
TGTGCCAGCAGTTTAGGACTGCTTAGCAATCAGCCCCAGCATTTT
CASSLGLLSNQPQHF
>TRBV27|12|TRBJ2-3|.|.
TGTGCCAGCAGTATAGACAGAGATACGCAGTATTTT
CASSIDRDTQYF
>TRBV7-9|14|TRBJ1-1|.|few
TGTGCCAGCAGCTTAGGAGGGTGGAATACTGAAGCTTTCTTT
CASSLGGWNTEAFF
>TRBV7-2|15|TRBJ1-1|TRBD1|.
TGTGCCAGCAGCGCACCCGGGACAGGGAACACTGAAGCTTTCTTT
CASSAPGTGNTEAFF
>TRBV28|16|TRBJ2-3|TRBD2|.
TGTGCCAGCACCATGGGCATAGCGGGGGGAGTCGATACGCAGTATTTT
CASTMGIAGGVDTQYF
>TRBV4-3|15|TRBJ2-5|.|.
TGCGCCAGCAGCCAAGCCAGGGGGGCCGATGAGACCCAGTACTTC
CASSQARGADETQYF
>TRBV2|15|TRBJ1-4|.|.
TGTGCCAGCAGTGGCGGGGGCGCAACTAATGAAAAACTGTTTTTT
CASSGGGATNEKLFF
>TRBV10-2|12|TRBJ1-1|.|.
TGCGCCAGCAGTGATACCGGCGGTAAAGCTTTCTTT
CASSDTGGKAFF
>TRBV4-2|14|TRBJ2-5|.|.
TGTGCCAGCAGCCAAGTACTCTTCACAGAGACCCAGTACTTC
CASSQVLFTETQYF
>TRBV27|12|TRBJ2-1|.|.
TGTGCCAGCAGCGCAGGCTACAATGAGCAGTTCTTC
CASSAGYNEQFF
>TRBV11-1|14|TRBJ1-3|.|.
TGTGCCAGCAGCCCCTCGGGAGGCGGAAACACCATATATTTT
CASSPSGGGNTIYF
>TRBV4-3|20|TRBJ2-1|TRBD2|.
TGCGCCAGCAGCCAAGATTACGGGAAAGTAAGCGGGGGGGCTAGCAATGAGCAGTTCTTC
CASSQDYGKVSGGASNEQFF
>TRBV4-3|13|TRBJ1-5|.|.
TGCGCCAGCAGCCAAGCAGGGGAACAGCCCCAGCATTTT
CASSQAGEQPQHF
>TRBV27|14|TRBJ1-3|.|.
TGTGCCAGCAGGACCGGGGGCTCTGGAAACACCATATATTTT
CASRTGGSGNTIYF
>TRBV14|17|TRBJ2-1|TRBD2|once
TGTGCCAGCAGCCAAGATAGAGGACTAGCGGGGTACAATGAGCAGTTCTTC
CASSQDRGLAGYNEQFF
>TRBV15|17|TRBJ1-5|.|.
TGTGCCACCAGCACAACCCAGGGGAGGGGATCTTTTCAGCCCCAGCATTTT
CATSTTQGRGSFQPQHF
>TRBV5-6|15|TRBJ1-4|.|.
TGTGCCAGCAGGCCGGGGGACTCAACTAATGAAAAACTGTTTTTT
CASRPGDSTNEKLFF